Listed below are T cell receptor beta chains from one sample, sequenced in a study of radiation and T cells in renal cell carcinoma. Sequencing was performed with immunoSEQ multiplex PCR; in TCRdb, only in-frame clones are kept and a portion is missing. This sample yields 150,000 or so clones, of which 70% to 90% are seen a single time; around 11% belongs to the top ten. The sequencing here drew on blood, taken from a patient whose treatment included radiotherapy and nephrectomy. The receptors were gathered from a woman in her 50s with renal cell carcinoma. Each CDR3 is given with its conserved first and last residue. The D gene is left open where the match is weak. Not every row has a clone size; where given, it reads once, few, many or a size class.

>TRBJ1-3|NA|TRBV7-2|NA
TGTGCCAGCAGCCTGGACGTAAAGGCTGGAAACACCATATATTTT
CASSLDVKAGNTIYF
>TRBJ1-4|NA|TRBV4-3|NA
TGCGCCAGCAGCCAAGAATTTGGGTGGACTGCAACTAATGAAAAACTGTTTTTT
CASSQEFGWTATNEKLFF
>TRBJ1-5|NA|TRBV6-5|NA
TGTGCCAGCAGTTACTCGAGCAGAGCAGGGCAGCCCCAGCATTTT
CASSYSSRAGQPQHF
>TRBJ1-1|NA|TRBV6-1|NA
TGTGCCAGCAGAATGGGGGCGAACACTGAAGCTTTCTTT
CASRMGANTEAFF
>TRBJ1-1|TRBD1|TRBV5-6|NA
TGTGCCAGCAGCTTGATCCCATACGCAGGGGGCAAGAACACTGAAGCTTTCTTT
CASSLIPYAGGKNTEAFF
>TRBJ2-1|NA|TRBV27|NA
TGTGCCAGCAGTTATCTAGCGCCCATGAGTTGGTTCTTC
CASSYLAPMSWFF
>TRBJ2-7|NA|TRBV5-1|NA
TGCGCCAGCAGCTTTGGGTTCGAGTACGAGCAGTACTTC
CASSFGFEYEQYF
>TRBJ2-7|NA|TRBV6-5|NA
TGTGCCACCGGCCCGACCTACGAGCAGTACTTC
CATGPTYEQYF
>TRBJ1-1|NA|TRBV13|NA
TGTGCCAGCAGTGATGTTATATGGACAGTTAGGAACACTGAAGCTTTCTTT
CASSDVIWTVRNTEAFF
>TRBJ2-7|TRBD1|TRBV30|NA
TGTGCCTGGAGTGTAGTACATGGGACAGGGGTAGGCGAGCAGTACTTC
CAWSVVHGTGVGEQYF
>TRBJ1-4|NA|TRBV29-1|NA
TGCAGCGTTCCCGACGGGGATGAGGAAAAACTGTTTTTT
CSVPDGDEEKLFF
>TRBJ1-1|NA|TRBV7-8|NA
TGTGCCAGCAGCTTAGACAACGGGGGTCCATTGAACACTGAAGCTTTCTTT
CASSLDNGGPLNTEAFF
>TRBJ2-7|NA|TRBV5-1|NA
TGCGCCAGCAGCTTGGCCCTAGACGAGCAGTACTTC
CASSLALDEQYF
>TRBJ1-4|NA|TRBV5-4|NA
TGTGCCAGCAGCTCTACAGGGAAACTGTTTTTT
CASSSTGKLFF
>TRBJ2-2|NA|TRBV18|NA
TGTGCCAGCTCCCTCAGGGGGGGCTCGATCAACACCGGGGAGCTGTTTTTT
CASSLRGGSINTGELFF
>TRBJ2-4|NA|TRBV9|NA
TGTGCCAGCAGCGTACGGACGGGGGGCGGGAACATTCAGTACTTC
CASSVRTGGGNIQYF
>TRBJ2-3|TRBD2|TRBV5-6|NA
TGTGCCAGCAGCCAAGGACTAGTAAGTTATTTT
CASSQGLVSYF
>TRBJ2-2|TRBD2|TRBV5-1|NA
TGCGCCAGCAGCTTGGGACTAGCGGCCACCGGGGAGCTGTTTTTT
CASSLGLAATGELFF
>TRBJ2-1|TRBD2|TRBV7-8|NA
TGTGCCAGCGGCCTCAGGCGGGGGGGCCTTAATGAGCAGTTCTTC
CASGLRRGGLNEQFF
>TRBJ2-1|TRBD1|TRBV10-3|NA
TGTGCCAGCAGGCGGACAGGGCTGGCGACATACAATGAGCAGTTCTTC
CASRRTGLATYNEQFF
>TRBJ2-7|NA|TRBV19|NA
TGTGCCAGTAGTATCCGGGCAGACTCCTACGAGCAGTACTTC
CASSIRADSYEQYF
>TRBJ1-4|NA|TRBV19|NA
TGTGCCAGTAGTGCCATGGGACAAAGGGGAGGAAAACTGTTTTTT
CASSAMGQRGGKLFF
>TRBJ1-1|NA|TRBV19|NA
TGTGCCAGTAGTACTCAGGGAGTGAACACTGAAGCTTTCTTT
CASSTQGVNTEAFF
>TRBJ2-5|TRBD1|TRBV7-3|NA
TGTGCCAGCAGCTCACAACCAGGGACAGGGCCGGAGACCCAGTACTTC
CASSSQPGTGPETQYF
>TRBJ2-2|NA|TRBV7-6|NA
TGTGCCAGCAGCTTGTCTGGTGGGCCCAGCACCGGGGAGCTGTTTTTT
CASSLSGGPSTGELFF
>TRBJ1-4|NA|TRBV11-2|NA
TGTGCCAGCAGCCTTGGGGCAGTCCCCAATGAAAAACTGTTTTTT
CASSLGAVPNEKLFF
>TRBJ2-1|NA|TRBV11-3|NA
TGTGCCAGCAGCTTAGGGACAGCCTACAATGAGCAGTTCTTC
CASSLGTAYNEQFF
>TRBJ2-5|NA|TRBV6-1|NA
TGTGCCAGCAGTGAACCCACCGGGGGCAGGGAGACCCAGTACTTC
CASSEPTGGRETQYF
>TRBJ1-2|NA|TRBV10-3|once
TGTGCCATCAGTGGGACAGCCGATGGCTACACCTTC
CAISGTADGYTF
>TRBJ1-4|NA|TRBV7-2|once
TGTGCCAGCAGCGAAACGGGAGTTGCTAATGAAAAACTGTTTTTT
CASSETGVANEKLFF
>TRBJ2-5|NA|TRBV13|NA
TGTGCCAGCAGCTTAGGCCCCAGCGTTCAAGAGACCCAGTACTTC
CASSLGPSVQETQYF
>TRBJ2-5|NA|TRBV10-3|NA
TGTGCCACCGGCTCGGGAACTAGCCCAGAGACCCAGTACTTC
CATGSGTSPETQYF
>TRBJ2-2|NA|TRBV15|NA
TGTGCCACCAGTCGCCAGGGGAACACCGGGGAGCTGTTTTTT
CATSRQGNTGELFF
>TRBJ2-1|NA|TRBV27|NA
TGTGCCAGCAGTCAGAGGGGGTCCAATGAGCAGTTCTTC
CASSQRGSNEQFF
>TRBJ1-1|NA|TRBV11-2|NA
TGTGCCAGCAGCTTTAAGAACACTGAAGCTTTCTTT
CASSFKNTEAFF
>TRBJ2-7|NA|TRBV2|NA
TGTGCCAGCATAGGGGACCGCTACGAGCAGTACTTC
CASIGDRYEQYF
>TRBJ2-1|TRBD2|TRBV5-4|NA
TGTGCCAGCAGCTTGCCCCCTGTGGGCGGGGGGCCGGGTGAGCAGTTCTTC
CASSLPPVGGGPGEQFF
>TRBJ2-7|NA|TRBV29-1|NA
TGCAGCGCCCGGGACTCCGTTCTCTACGAGCAGTACTTC
CSARDSVLYEQYF
>TRBJ2-5|TRBD2|TRBV4-1|NA
TGCGCCAGCAGCCCAGGACTAGCGGGGGGCGTGATGGAGACCCAGTACTTC
CASSPGLAGGVMETQYF
>TRBJ2-2|TRBD2|TRBV5-1|NA
TGCGCCAGCAGCTTGGCCGGAAGAGGGCGTCGGGGGGACGCCGGGGAGCTGTTTTTT
CASSLAGRGRRGDAGELFF
>TRBJ2-5|TRBD2|TRBV2|once
TGTGCCAGCATGGGACCCAGTGATTGGTTGCAGCGGGGGGGTATGGGAGAGACCCAGTACTTC
CASMGPSDWLQRGGMGETQYF
>TRBJ1-1|NA|TRBV2|NA
TGTGCCAGCAGTGTCGGACGGCGGAACACTGAAGCTTTCTTT
CASSVGRRNTEAFF
>TRBJ1-1|NA|TRBV7-2|NA
TGTGCCAGCAGCTTAGTTGGGGGGGAGAGGAACACTGAAGCTTTCTTT
CASSLVGGERNTEAFF
>TRBJ1-1|NA|TRBV5-1|NA
TGCGCCAGCAGCCCTGGGAGTCTTTACACTGAAGCTTTCTTT
CASSPGSLYTEAFF
>TRBJ2-1|NA|TRBV4-2|NA
TGTGCCAGCAGCCAAGAGGCTAGCTCCTACAATGAGCAGTTCTTC
CASSQEASSYNEQFF
>TRBJ1-2|NA|TRBV12-5|NA
TGTGCTAGTGGCACCTTACAACAGAACTATGGCTACACCTTC
CASGTLQQNYGYTF
>TRBJ2-7|NA|TRBV5-6|NA
TGTGCCAGCAGCTTGGGTTCCACTAACTACGAGCAGTACTTC
CASSLGSTNYEQYF
>TRBJ2-1|NA|TRBV11-2|once
TGTGCCAGCAGGTCCGGGACACCATACAATGAGCAGTTCTTC
CASRSGTPYNEQFF
>TRBJ1-1|NA|TRBV19|NA
TGTGCCAGTAGTCAGGCCATGAACACTGAAGCTTTCTTT
CASSQAMNTEAFF
>TRBJ1-2|NA|TRBV5-1|NA
TGCGCCAGCAGCTTAGAGGGTTGGAACTATGGCTACACCTTC
CASSLEGWNYGYTF
>TRBJ2-5|TRBD1|TRBV7-9|NA
TGTGCCAGCAGCTTCGCACAGGGGAACCAAGAGACCCAGTACTTC
CASSFAQGNQETQYF
>TRBJ1-2|NA|TRBV5-1|NA
TGCGCCAGCAGTCAGCAGGGAGGTCGATATGGCTACACCTTC
CASSQQGGRYGYTF